Detailed here is one T cell receptor (beta chain). The data derive from a study of blood T cell repertoires in COVID-19. Overall study context: Samples taken during acute and convalescent COVID-19 were collected in the United States, Italy and Spain.

Original data processing: Reference gene primer amplification in the assay estimated nucleated cell counts. Here immunoSEQ multiplex PCR was the method, and the copy in TCRdb shows in-frame clones only, minus some. V and J calls and clone size are those listed in that table; D and trimming were worked out from the DNA. The sample has about 190,000 clones; under 85% are singletons. CDR3 length equals 14 residues. Germline-derived CDR1 and CDR2 are MNHEY and SMNVEV (reference sequence). The ends lost 5 bases at V and 5 bases at J; junction bases unmatched: 9. The sequence was collected from a man older than 75 with COVID-19, enrolled during active disease. This rearrangement joins TRBV27 to TRBJ2-7, with TRBD1 matching 7 bases. Sequences were obtained from peripheral blood. The DNA for the CDR3 is TGTGCCAGCAGTGGAGACAGGGTTTGGCACGAGCAGTACTTC. This gives the protein CASSGDRVWHEQYF.